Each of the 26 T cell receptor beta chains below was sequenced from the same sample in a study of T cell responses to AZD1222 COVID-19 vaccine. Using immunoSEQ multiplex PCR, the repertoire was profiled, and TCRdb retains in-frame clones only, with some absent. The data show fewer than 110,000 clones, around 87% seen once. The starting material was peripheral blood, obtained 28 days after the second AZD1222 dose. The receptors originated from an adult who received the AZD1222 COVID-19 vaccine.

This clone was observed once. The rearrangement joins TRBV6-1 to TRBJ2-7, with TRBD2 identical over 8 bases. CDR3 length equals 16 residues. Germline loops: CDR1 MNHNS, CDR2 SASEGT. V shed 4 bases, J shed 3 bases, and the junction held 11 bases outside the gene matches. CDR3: CASSALAAGGDYEQYF. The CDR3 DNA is TGTGCCAGCAGTGCTCTGGCGGCGGGGGGAGACTACGAGCAGTACTTC.

CDR3 sequence reads: CASTQNNSPLHF. Here the CDR3 DNA reads TGTGCCAGCACTCAGAATAATTCACCCCTCCACTTT. V usage is TRBV12-3 or TRBV12-4 and J usage is TRBJ1-6, with D uncertain. V dropped 7 bases and J dropped 5 bases, with 6 bases sitting between them. CDR3 length: 12 amino acids.

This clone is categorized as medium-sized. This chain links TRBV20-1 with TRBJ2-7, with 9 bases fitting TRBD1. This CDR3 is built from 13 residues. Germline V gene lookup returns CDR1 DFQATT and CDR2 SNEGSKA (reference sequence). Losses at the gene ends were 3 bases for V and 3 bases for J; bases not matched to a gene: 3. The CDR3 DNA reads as TGCAGTGCTAGTGGGGACAGGGACTACGAGCAGTACTTC. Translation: CSASGDRDYEQYF.

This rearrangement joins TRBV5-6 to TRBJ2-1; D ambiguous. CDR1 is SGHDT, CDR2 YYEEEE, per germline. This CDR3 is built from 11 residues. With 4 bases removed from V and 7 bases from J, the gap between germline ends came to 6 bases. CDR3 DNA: TGTGCCAGCAGCCTGACAAATGAGCAGTTCTTC. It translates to CASSLTNEQFF. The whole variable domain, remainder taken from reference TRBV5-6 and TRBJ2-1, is DAGVTQSPTHLIKTRGQQVTLRCSPKSGHDTVSWYQQALGQGPQFIFQYYEEEERQRGNFPDRFSGHQFPNYSSELNVNALLLGDSALYLCASSLTNEQFFGPGTRLTVL.

This chain's CDR3 is CASSLLQGAKDTQYF. For the CDR3, the DNA is TGCGCCAGCAGCTTACTACAGGGGGCAAAAGATACGCAGTATTTT. The rearrangement joins TRBV5-1 to TRBJ2-3; 9 bases match TRBD1. V was clipped by 2 bases and J by 5 bases; unmatched bases: 6. Germline V gives CDR1 SGHRS, CDR2 YFSETQ. This CDR3 comprises 15 residues.

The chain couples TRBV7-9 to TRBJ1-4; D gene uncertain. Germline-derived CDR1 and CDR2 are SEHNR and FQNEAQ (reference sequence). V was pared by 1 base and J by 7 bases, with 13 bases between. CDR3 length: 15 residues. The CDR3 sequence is CASSLVVPGGEKLFF. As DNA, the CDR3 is TGTGCCAGCAGCTTAGTAGTTCCGGGCGGTGAAAAACTGTTTTTT.

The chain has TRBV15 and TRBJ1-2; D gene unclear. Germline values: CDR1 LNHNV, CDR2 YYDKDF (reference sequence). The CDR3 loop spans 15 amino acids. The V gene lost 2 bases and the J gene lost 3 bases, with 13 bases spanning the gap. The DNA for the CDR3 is TGTGCCACCAGCAGAAGTATACGGGGAGACTATGGCTACACCTTC. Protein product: CATSRSIRGDYGYTF.

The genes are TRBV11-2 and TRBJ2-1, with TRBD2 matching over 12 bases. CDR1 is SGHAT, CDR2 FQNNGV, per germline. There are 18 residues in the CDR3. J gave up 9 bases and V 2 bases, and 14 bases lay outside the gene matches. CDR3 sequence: CASSLRLAGAGLEGEQFF. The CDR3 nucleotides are TGTGCCAGCAGCTTACGACTAGCGGGGGCCGGGCTAGAGGGTGAGCAGTTCTTC.

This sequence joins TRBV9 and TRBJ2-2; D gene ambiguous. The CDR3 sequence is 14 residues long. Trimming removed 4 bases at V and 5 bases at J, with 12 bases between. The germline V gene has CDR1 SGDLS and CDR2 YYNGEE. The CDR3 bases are TGTGCCAGCAGCTCCCCTCGAGGAACCGGGGAGCTGTTTTTT. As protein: CASSSPRGTGELFF.

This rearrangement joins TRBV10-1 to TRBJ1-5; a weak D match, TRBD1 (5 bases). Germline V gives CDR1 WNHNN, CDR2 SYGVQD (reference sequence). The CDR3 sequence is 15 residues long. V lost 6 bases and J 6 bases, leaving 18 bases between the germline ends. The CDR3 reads CASSTPAGTCQPQHF. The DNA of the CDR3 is TGCGCCAGCAGCACTCCGGCAGGGACGTGTCAGCCCCAGCATTTT.

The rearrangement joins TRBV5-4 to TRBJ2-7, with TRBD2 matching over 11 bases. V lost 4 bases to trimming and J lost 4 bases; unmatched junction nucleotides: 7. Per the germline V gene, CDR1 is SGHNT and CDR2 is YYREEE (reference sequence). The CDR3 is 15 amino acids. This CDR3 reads CASSHLAGGIYEQYF. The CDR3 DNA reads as TGTGCCAGCAGCCATTTAGCGGGAGGGATTTACGAGCAGTACTTC.

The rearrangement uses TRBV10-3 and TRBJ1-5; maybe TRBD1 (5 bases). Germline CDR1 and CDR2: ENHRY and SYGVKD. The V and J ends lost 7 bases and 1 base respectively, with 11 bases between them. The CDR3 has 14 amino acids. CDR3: CAINWGVSNQPQHF. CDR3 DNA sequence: TGTGCCATCAATTGGGGGGTAAGCAATCAGCCCCAGCATTTT.

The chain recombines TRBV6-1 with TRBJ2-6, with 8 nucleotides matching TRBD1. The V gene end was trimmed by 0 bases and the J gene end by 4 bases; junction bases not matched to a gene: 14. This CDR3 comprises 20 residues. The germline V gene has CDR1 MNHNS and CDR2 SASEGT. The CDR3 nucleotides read TGTGCCAGCAGTGAAGCAACTAGTACAGGGGGACTTGGAGGGGCCAACGTCCTGACTTTC. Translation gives CASSEATSTGGLGGANVLTF.

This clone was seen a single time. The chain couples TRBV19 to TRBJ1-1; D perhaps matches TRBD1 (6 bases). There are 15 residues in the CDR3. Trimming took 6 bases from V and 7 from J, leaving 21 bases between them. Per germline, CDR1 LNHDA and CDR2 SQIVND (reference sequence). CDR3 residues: CASRPGHGQPHEAFF. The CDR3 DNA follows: TGTGCCAGTAGACCAGGCCATGGACAGCCTCATGAAGCTTTCTTT.

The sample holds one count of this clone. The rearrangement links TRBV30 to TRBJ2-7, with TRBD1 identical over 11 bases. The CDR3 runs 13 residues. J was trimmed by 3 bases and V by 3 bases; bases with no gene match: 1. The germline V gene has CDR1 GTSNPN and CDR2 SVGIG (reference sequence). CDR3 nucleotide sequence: TGTGCCTGGAGGGACAGGGGGCTCTACGAGCAGTACTTC. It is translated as CAWRDRGLYEQYF.

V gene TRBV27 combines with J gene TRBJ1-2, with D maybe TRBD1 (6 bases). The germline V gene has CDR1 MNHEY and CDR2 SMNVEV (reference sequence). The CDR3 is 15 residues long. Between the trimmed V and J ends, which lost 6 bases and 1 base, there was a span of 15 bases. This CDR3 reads CASRPVGTLNYGYTF. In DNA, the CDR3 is TGTGCCAGCAGGCCGGTAGGGACACTTAACTATGGCTACACCTTC.

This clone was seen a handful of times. As DNA, the CDR3 is TGTGCCTGGAGTACCAGACTAGCGGCTAACAACAATGAGCAGTTCTTC. The encoded protein is CAWSTRLAANNNEQFF. The J gene is TRBJ2-1, the V gene TRBV30, with 9 bases matching TRBD2. This CDR3 has 16 amino acids. Germline CDR1 and CDR2: GTSNPN and SVGIG (reference sequence). With 2 bases clipped from V and 5 bases from J, the junction kept 10 bases outside the gene matches. Combining the CDR3 with reference TRBV30 and TRBJ2-1 gives the whole variable domain SQTIHQWPATLVQPVGSPLSLECTVEGTSNPNLYWYRQAAGRGLQLLFYSVGIGQISSEVPQNLSASRPQDRQFILSSKKLLLSDSGFYLCAWSTRLAANNNEQFFGPGTRLTVL.

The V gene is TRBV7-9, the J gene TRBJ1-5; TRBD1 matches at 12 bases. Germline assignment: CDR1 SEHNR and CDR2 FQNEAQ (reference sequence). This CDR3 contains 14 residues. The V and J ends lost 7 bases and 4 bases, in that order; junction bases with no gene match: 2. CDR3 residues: CASKGQGANQPQHF. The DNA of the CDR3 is TGTGCCAGCAAGGGACAGGGGGCGAATCAGCCCCAGCATTTT.

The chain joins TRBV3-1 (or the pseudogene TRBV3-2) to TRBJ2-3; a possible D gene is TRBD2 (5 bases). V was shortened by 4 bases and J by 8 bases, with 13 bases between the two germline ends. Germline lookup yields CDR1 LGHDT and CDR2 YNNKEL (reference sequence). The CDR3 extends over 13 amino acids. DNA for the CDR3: TGTGCCAGCAGCCTTAGCGTCCGGGGTACGCAGTATTTT. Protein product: CASSLSVRGTQYF.

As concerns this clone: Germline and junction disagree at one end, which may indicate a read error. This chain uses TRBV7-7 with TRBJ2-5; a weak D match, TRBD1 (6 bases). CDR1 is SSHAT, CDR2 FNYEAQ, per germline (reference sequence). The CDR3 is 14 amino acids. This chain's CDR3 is CASSPPTGQETQYF. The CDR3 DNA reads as TGTGCTAGCAGCCCTCCGACAGGACAAGAGACCCAGTACTTC.

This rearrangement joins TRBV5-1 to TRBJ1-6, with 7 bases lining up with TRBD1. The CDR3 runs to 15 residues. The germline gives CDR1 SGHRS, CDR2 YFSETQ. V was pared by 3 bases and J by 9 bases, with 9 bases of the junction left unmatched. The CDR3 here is CASSSEQQGVSPLHF. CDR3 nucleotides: TGCGCCAGCAGCTCCGAGCAGCAGGGGGTTTCACCCCTCCACTTT.

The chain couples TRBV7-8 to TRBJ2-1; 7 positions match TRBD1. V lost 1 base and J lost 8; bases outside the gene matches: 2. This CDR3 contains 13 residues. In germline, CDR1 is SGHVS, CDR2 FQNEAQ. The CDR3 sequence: CASSLGGGDEQFF. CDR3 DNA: TGTGCCAGCAGCTTAGGAGGGGGCGATGAGCAGTTCTTC.

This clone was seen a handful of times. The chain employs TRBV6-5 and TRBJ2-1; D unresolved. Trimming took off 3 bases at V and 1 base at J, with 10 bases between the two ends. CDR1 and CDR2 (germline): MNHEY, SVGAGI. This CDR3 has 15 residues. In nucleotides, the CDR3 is TGTGCCAGCAGTTATCGGAGAGAATCCTACAATGAGCAGTTCTTC. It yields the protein CASSYRRESYNEQFF.

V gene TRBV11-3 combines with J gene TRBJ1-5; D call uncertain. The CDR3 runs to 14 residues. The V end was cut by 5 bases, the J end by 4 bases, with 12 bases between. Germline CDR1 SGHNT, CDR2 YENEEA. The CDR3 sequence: CASSQGEENQPQHF. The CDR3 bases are TGTGCCAGCAGCCAAGGAGAAGAGAATCAGCCCCAGCATTTT. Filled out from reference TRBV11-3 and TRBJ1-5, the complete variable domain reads EAGVVQSPRYKIIEKKQPVAFWCNPISGHNTLYWYLQNLGQGPELLIRYENEEAVDDSQLPKDRFSAERLKGVDSTLKIQPAELGDSAVYLCASSQGEENQPQHFGDGTRLSIL.

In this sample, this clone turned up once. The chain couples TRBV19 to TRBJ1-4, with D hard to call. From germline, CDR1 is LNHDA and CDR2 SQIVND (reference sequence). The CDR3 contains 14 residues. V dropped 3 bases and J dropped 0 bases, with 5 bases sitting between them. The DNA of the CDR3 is TGTGCCAGTAGTATCACCGCAACTAATGAAAAACTGTTTTTT. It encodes CASSITATNEKLFF.

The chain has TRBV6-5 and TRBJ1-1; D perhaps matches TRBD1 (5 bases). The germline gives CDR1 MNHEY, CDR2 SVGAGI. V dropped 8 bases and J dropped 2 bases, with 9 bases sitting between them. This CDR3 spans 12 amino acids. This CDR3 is CASQTANTEAFF. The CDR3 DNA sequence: TGTGCCAGCCAGACAGCCAACACTGAAGCTTTCTTT.